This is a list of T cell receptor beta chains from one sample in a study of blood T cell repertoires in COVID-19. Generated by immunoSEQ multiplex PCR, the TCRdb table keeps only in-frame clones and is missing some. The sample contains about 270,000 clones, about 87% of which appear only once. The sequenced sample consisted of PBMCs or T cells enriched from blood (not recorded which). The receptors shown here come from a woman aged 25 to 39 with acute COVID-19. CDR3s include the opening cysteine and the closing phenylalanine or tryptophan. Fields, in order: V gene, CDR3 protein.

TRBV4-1,CASSVEQGIEPQHF
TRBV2,CASTRGQTNNSPLHF
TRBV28,CASSPVGTANTEAFF
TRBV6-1,CASSDLWGQGKSSPLHF
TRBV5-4,CASRRTGSYEQYF
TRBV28,CASSSEKQGNNQPQHF
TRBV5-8,CASSLELLGDRNQPQHF
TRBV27,CASSDRALGNQPQHF
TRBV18,CASSLGQGAYEQYF
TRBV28,CASCSGGRDGELFF
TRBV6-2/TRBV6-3,CASSYWTGANSNQPQHF
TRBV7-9,CASSYGQGQINYGYTF
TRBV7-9,CASSLNADGSFF
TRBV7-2,CASSPRGGSVYEQYF
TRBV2,CASVAVPGEQYF
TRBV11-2,CASSAAGAAKTQYF
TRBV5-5,CASRTGTGGNEQFF